This T cell receptor (beta chain) was captured by sequencing in a study of spatial heterogeneity in lung cancer. The overall study: When follow-up PBMC samples existed, they were sequenced (at a median of around 2 years after resection). Each distinct TCR and UMI combination averaged more than ten appearances in raw reads.

This CDR3 contains 14 residues. Germline V gene sequence: CDR1 MNHNS, CDR2 SASEGT. V was trimmed by 2 bases and J by 4 bases, leaving 10 bases between them. Specified time point: blood at routine non-recurrence follow-up after resection. Tumor, nontumor lung or frozen PBMC supplied whole RNA, sequenced without sorting. General observations from the study: At tumor resection, ubiquitous expanded TCRs were detected in blood more often than later.

A unique molecular identifier was carried by every single TCR cDNA molecule. TCRdb redid the calling of the 5' RACE reads with MiXCR, one entry per CDR3 protein. This sample has about 50,000 distinct CDR3 sequences; roughly 7% occur once, and the top ten carry 35%. This clonotype has at least ten counts. Its antigen is not known. The sample here was PBMCs, taken at follow-up. This rearrangement joins TRBV6-1 to TRBJ2-3; no definite D call. The receptor was derived from a female donor with early-stage non-small cell lung cancer. The CDR3: CASSERGWADTQYF. DNA of the CDR3: TGTGCCAGCAGTGAAAGAGGATGGGCAGATACGCAGTATTTT.